This T cell receptor beta chain was recovered during a study of cytomegalovirus exposure and HLA in healthy donors. Primers: 60 Vbeta forward and 13 Jbeta reverse. Profiled with immunoSEQ multiplex PCR; TCRdb holds only in-frame clones, not every one. Of some 130,000 clones in the sample, about 74% are singletons; the top ten hold roughly 7.5%. The study sampled nominally healthy donors, though unrecorded immune exposures were likely. V lost 3 bases, J lost 3 bases, and 12 bases stayed unmatched. Germline V lookup: CDR1 SGDLS, CDR2 YYNGEE. The CDR3 extends over 16 amino acids. This sequence originates from a male donor in good health and CMV-seronegative. Sample: PBMCs. This chain uses TRBV9 with TRBJ2-7; 7 bases fit TRBD1. CDR3 amino acids: CASSAHIGTDRYEQYF. Here the CDR3 DNA reads TGTGCCAGCAGCGCCCACATCGGGACAGATCGCTACGAGCAGTACTTC.